Given below is one TCR beta chain in context. What it binds is unknown. These data belong to a study of monozygotic twins with cystic fibrosis. The CDR3 covers 14 residues. Study-wide findings and caveats: Shared CDR3 numbers were not associated with age, concordance or severity. Clonality was generally low (median around 0.009), higher in the most severe patients. J usage was most co-twin-similar in 8 of 16 pairs, V in 13.

Assay: immunoSEQ multiplex PCR; the TCRdb copy retains only in-frame clones and omits some. This table has tens of thousands of clones, 95% to 98% appearing once. This TCR came from a girl aged 2 to 9 with cystic fibrosis. This sequence joins TRBV21-1 and TRBJ1-6. TRBV21-1 is a pseudogene segment. Sequences were obtained from blood. CDR3 loop: CAFTPGGGNSPLHF. CDR3 sequence (DNA): TGTGCCTTCACCCCCGGGGGGGGTAATTCACCCCTCCACTTT.